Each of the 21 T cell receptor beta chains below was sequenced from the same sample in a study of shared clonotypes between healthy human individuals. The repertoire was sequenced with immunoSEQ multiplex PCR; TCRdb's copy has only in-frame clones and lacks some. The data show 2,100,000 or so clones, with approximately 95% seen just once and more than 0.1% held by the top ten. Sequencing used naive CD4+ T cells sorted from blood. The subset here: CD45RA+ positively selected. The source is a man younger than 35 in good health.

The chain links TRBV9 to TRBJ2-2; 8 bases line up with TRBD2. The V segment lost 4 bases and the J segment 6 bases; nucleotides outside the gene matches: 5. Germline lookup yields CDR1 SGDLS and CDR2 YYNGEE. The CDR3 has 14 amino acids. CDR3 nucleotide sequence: TGTGCCAGCAGCACCTCACTAGCGGCCGGGGAGCTGTTTTTT. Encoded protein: CASSTSLAAGELFF.

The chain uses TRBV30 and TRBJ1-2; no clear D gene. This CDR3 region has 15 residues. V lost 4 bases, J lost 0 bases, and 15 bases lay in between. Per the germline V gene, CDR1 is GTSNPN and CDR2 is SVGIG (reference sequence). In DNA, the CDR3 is TGTGCCTGGAATCCCTTAGGCAGCACTAACTATGGCTACACCTTC. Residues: CAWNPLGSTNYGYTF. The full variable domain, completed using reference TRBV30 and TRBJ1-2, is SQTIHQWPATLVQPVGSPLSLECTVEGTSNPNLYWYRQAAGRGLQLLFYSVGIGQISSEVPQNLSASRPQDRQFILSSKKLLLSDSGFYLCAWNPLGSTNYGYTFGSGTRLTVV.

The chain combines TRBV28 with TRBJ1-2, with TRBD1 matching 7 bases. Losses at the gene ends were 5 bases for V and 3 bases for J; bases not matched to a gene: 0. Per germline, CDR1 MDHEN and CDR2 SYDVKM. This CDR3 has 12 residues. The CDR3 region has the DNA TGTGCCAGCAGTGGACAGGACTATGGCTACACCTTC. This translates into CASSGQDYGYTF.

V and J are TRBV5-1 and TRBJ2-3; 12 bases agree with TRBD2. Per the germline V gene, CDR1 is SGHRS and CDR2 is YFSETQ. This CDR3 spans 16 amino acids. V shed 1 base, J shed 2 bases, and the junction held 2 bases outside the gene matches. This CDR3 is CASSLTSGGYTDTQYF. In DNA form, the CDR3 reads TGCGCCAGCAGCTTGACTAGCGGGGGGTACACAGATACGCAGTATTTT.

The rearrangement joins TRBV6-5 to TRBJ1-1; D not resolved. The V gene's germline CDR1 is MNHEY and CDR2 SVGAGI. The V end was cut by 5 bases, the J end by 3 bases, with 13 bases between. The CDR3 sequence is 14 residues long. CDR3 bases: TGTGCCAGCAGTAGGACCGGAGTGGACACTGAAGCTTTCTTT. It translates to CASSRTGVDTEAFF.

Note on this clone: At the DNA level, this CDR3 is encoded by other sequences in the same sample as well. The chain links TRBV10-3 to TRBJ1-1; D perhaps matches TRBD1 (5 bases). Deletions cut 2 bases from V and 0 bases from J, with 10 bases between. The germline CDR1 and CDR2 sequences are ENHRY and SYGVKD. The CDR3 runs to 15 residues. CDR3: CAISESGGMNTEAFF. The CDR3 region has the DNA TGTGCCATCAGTGAGAGCGGGGGTATGAACACTGAAGCTTTCTTT.

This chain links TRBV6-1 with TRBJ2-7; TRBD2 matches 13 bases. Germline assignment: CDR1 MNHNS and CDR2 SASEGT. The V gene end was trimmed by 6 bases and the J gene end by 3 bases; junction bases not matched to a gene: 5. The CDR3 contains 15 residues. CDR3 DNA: TGTGCCAGCAGATGGACTAGCGGGAGAATCTACGAGCAGTACTTC. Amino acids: CASRWTSGRIYEQYF.

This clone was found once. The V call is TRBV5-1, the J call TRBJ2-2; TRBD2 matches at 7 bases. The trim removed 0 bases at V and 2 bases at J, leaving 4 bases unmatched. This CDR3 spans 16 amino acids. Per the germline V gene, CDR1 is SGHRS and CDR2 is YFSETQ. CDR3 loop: CASSLVGTTNTGELFF. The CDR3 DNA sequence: TGCGCCAGCAGCTTGGTTGGGACTACTAACACCGGGGAGCTGTTTTTT.

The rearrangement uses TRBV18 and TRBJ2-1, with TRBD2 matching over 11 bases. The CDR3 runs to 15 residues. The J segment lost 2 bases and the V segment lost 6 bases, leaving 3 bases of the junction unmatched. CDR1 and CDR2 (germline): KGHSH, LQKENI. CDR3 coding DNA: TGTGCCAGCTCCCGGGGACTAGCGGCCTACAATGAGCAGTTCTTC. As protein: CASSRGLAAYNEQFF. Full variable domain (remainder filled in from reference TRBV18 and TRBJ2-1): NAGVMQNPRHLVRRRGQEARLRCSPMKGHSHVYWYRQLPEEGLKFMVYLQKENIIDESGMPKERFSAEFPKEGPSILRIQQVVRGDSAAYFCASSRGLAAYNEQFFGPGTRLTVL.

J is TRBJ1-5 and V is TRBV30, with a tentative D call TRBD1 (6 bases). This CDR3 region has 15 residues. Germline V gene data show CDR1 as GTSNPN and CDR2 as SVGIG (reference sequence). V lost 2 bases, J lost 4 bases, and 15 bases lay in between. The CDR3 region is CAWSKTGASNQPQHF. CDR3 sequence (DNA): TGTGCCTGGAGTAAGACAGGAGCTTCAAATCAGCCCCAGCATTTT.

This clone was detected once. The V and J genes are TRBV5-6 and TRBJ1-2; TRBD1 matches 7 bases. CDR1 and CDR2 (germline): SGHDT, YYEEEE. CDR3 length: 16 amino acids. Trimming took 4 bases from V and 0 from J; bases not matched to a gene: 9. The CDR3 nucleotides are TGTGCCAGCAGCGTGACAGGGTTTGAAGCTAACTATGGCTACACCTTC. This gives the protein CASSVTGFEANYGYTF.

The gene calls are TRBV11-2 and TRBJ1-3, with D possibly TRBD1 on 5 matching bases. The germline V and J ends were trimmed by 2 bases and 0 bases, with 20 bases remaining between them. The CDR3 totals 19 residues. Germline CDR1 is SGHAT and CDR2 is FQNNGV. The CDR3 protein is CASSLFGNAGPSSGNTIYF. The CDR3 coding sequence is TGTGCCAGCAGCTTATTTGGGAATGCAGGGCCGAGCTCTGGAAACACCATATATTTT.

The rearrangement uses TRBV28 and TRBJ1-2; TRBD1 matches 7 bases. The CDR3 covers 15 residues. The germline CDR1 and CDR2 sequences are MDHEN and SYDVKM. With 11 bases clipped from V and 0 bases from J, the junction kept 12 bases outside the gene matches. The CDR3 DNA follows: TGTGCCTCGCGTAGCCCGCAGGGGGCTAACTATGGCTACACCTTC. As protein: CASRSPQGANYGYTF.

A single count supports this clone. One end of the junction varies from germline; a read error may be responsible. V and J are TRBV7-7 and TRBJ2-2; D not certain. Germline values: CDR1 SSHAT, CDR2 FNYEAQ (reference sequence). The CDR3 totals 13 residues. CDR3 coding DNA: TGTGCTAGCAGTCAAGGGAACACCGGGGAGCTGTTTTTT. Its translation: CASSQGNTGELFF. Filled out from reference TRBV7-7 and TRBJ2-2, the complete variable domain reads GAGVSQSPRYKVTKRGQDVTLRCDPISSHATLYWYQQALGQGPEFLTYFNYEAQPDKSGLPSDRFSAERPEGSISTLTIQRTEQRDSAMYRCASSQGNTGELFFGEGSRLTVL.

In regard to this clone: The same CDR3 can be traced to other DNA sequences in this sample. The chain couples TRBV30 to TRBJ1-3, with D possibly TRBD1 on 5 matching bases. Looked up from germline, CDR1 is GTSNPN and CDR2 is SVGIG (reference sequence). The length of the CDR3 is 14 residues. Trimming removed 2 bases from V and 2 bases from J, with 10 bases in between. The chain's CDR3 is CAWSSGGTGNTIYF. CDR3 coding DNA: TGTGCCTGGAGTAGCGGGGGGACTGGAAACACCATATATTTT.

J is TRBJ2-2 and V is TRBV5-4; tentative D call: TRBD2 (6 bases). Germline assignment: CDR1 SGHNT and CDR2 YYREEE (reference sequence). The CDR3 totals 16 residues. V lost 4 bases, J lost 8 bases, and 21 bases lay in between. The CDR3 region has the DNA TGTGCCAGCAGCATCCCGGGGCGGGGACCTTCGGGGGAGCTGTTTTTT. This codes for CASSIPGRGPSGELFF. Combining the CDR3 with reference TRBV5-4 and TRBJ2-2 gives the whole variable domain ETGVTQSPTHLIKTRGQQVTLRCSSQSGHNTVSWYQQALGQGPQFIFQYYREEENGRGNFPPRFSGLQFPNYSSELNVNALELDDSALYLCASSIPGRGPSGELFFGEGSRLTVL.

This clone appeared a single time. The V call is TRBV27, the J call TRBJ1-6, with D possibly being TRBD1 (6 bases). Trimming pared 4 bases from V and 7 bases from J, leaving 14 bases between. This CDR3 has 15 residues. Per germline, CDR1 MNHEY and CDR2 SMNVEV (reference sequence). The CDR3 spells CASSSSGDTNSPLHF. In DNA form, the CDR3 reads TGTGCCAGCAGTTCCTCTGGGGACACCAATTCACCCCTCCACTTT.

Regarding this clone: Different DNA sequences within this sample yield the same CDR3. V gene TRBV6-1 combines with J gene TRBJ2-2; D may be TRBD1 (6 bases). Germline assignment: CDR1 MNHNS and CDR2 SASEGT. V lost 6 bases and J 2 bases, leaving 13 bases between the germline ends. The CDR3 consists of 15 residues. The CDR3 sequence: CASSGQGRNTGELFF. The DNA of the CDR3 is TGTGCCAGCAGCGGGCAGGGGAGAAACACCGGGGAGCTGTTTTTT.

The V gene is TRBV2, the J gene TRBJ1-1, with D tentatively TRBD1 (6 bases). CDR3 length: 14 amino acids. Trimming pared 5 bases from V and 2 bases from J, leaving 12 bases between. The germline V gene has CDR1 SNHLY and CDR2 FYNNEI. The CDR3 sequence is CASSPGVLNTEAFF. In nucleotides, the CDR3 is TGTGCCAGCAGTCCAGGGGTTTTAAACACTGAAGCTTTCTTT. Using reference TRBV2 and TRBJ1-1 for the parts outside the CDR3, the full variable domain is EPEVTQTPSHQVTQMGQEVILRCVPISNHLYFYWYRQILGQKVEFLVSFYNNEISEKSEIFDDQFSVERPDGSNFTLKIRSTKLEDSAMYFCASSPGVLNTEAFFGQGTRLTVV.

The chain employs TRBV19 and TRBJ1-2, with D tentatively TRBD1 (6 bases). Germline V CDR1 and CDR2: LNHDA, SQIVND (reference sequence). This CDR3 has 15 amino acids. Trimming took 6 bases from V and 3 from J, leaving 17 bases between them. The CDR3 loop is CASRLPATGDYGYTF. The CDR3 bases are TGTGCCAGTAGGCTACCCGCGACAGGAGACTATGGCTACACCTTC.

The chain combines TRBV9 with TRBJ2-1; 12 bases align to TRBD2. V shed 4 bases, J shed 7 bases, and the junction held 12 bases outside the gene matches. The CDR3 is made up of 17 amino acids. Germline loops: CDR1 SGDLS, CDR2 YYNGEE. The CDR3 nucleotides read TGTGCCAGCAGCCCTTCCATCGGGACTAGCGGGTTGAATGAGCAGTTCTTC. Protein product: CASSPSIGTSGLNEQFF.